The clone carrying this T cell receptor (beta chain) was seen ten or more times. Its antigen is still unknown. This CDR3 has 13 amino acids. Germline V lookup: CDR1 KGHSH, CDR2 LQKENI. The V gene lost 3 bases and the J gene lost 9 bases, with 12 bases spanning the gap. Arm-PCR of CDR3 regions with iRepertoire HTBI primers generated TCR beta libraries. TCRdb re-called the multiplex PCR reads through MiXCR, storing one row per CDR3 protein. The table has 450,000 to 700,000 distinct CDR3 sequences, roughly 12% seen once. The sample's time point: newly diagnosed GD, antithyroid drugs for less than 3 months. Extracted PBMC RNA gave rise to the TCR library. The data stem from a study of regulatory T cells in long-lasting Graves disease. Findings of the study overall: Patients with persistent disease showed a bias toward TRBV28, TRBJ1-2 and TRBJ2-5.

The data also belong to a second study, concerning T cells in Graves' hyperthyroidism and ophthalmopathy. That work adds: Graves' hyperthyroidism was deemed stable given no ophthalmopathy progression within 18 months. The model's output predicted ophthalmopathy at a median of around 7 months prior to onset.

The rearrangement joins TRBV18 to TRBJ1-5; no reliable D call. This material consisted of peripheral blood mononuclear cells (PBMCs), taken at new diagnosis, from a patient treated with antithyroid drugs. This receptor was taken from a man aged 25 to 40 with Graves disease. CDR3 sequence: CASSPSAAGPQHF. CDR3 nucleotide sequence: TGTGCCAGCTCACCCTCGGCCGCAGGGCCCCAGCATTTT.